The sequence of this TCR beta chain was determined in a study of blood T cells in healthy people across ages. The use of a sample-barcoded 5' primer and a J-beta primer mix characterized a second PCR of roughly 6 to 11 cycles. TCRdb called the 5' RACE reads again in MiXCR, with one record for every CDR3 protein. The sample lists 850,000 to 1,100,000 distinct CDR3 sequences, 30% to 40% occurring once. Trimming cost V 3 bases and J 4 bases, with 11 bases left between them. Germline CDR1 reads SNHLY; CDR2 reads FYNNEI. CDR3 length: 14 amino acids. The specimen sequenced was blood. The chain combines TRBV2 with TRBJ2-3; tentatively, D is TRBD2 (6 bases). The sequence was obtained from a man aged 18 to 35 in good health. The CDR3: CASSEALASDTQYF. In nucleotides, the CDR3 is TGTGCCAGCAGTGAGGCCCTAGCGTCAGATACGCAGTATTTT.